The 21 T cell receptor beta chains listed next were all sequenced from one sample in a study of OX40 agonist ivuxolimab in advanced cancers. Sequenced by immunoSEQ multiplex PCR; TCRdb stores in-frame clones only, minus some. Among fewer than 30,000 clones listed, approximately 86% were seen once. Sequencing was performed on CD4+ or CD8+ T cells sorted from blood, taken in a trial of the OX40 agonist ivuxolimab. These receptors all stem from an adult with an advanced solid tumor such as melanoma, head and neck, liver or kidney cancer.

CDR3 sequence (DNA): TGTGCCAGTAGCACTAACCCCGGGAGGGGCGATGAGCAGTTCTTC. Its protein is CASSTNPGRGDEQFF. The chain uses TRBV19 and TRBJ2-1, with 8 bases fitting TRBD2. The CDR3 is made up of 15 amino acids. CDR1 is LNHDA and CDR2 is SQIVND in the germline V gene (reference sequence). The J segment lost 8 bases and the V segment lost 6 bases, leaving 12 bases of the junction unmatched. The whole variable domain, remainder taken from reference TRBV19 and TRBJ2-1, is DGGITQSPKYLFRKEGQNVTLSCEQNLNHDAMYWYRQDPGQGLRLIYYSQIVNDFQKGDIAEGYSVSREKKESFPLTVTSAQKNPTAFYLCASSTNPGRGDEQFFGPGTRLTVL.

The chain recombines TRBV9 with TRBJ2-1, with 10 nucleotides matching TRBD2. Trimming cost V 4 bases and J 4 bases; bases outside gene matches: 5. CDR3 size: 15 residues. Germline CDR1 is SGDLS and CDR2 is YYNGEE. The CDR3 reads CASSPLAGTYNEQFF. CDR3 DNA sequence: TGTGCCAGCAGCCCACTAGCGGGGACTTACAATGAGCAGTTCTTC.

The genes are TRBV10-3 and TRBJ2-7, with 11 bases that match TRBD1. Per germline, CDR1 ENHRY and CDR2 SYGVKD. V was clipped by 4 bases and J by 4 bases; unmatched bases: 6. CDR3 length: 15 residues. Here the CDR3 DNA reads TGTGCCATCAGTGGCGGACAGGGGGCGAATTACGAGCAGTACTTC. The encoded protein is CAISGGQGANYEQYF.

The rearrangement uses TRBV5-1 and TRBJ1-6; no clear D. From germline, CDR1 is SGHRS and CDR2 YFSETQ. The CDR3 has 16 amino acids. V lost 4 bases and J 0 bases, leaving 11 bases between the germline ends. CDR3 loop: CASSVYLSSYNSPLHF. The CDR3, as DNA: TGCGCCAGCAGCGTATACCTGAGCTCCTATAATTCACCCCTCCACTTT. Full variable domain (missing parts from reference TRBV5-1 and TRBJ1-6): KAGVTQTPRYLIKTRGQQVTLSCSPISGHRSVSWYQQTPGQGLQFLFEYFSETQRNKGNFPGRFSGRQFSNSRSEMNVSTLELGDSALYLCASSVYLSSYNSPLHFGNGTRLTVT.

This CDR3 is CASSQDVGVYEQYF. The DNA of the CDR3 is TGCGCCAGCAGCCAAGATGTAGGGGTGTACGAGCAGTACTTC. The chain uses TRBV4-1 and TRBJ2-7; tentative D call: TRBD1 (5 bases). The length of the CDR3 is 14 residues. The V and J ends lost 0 bases and 4 bases respectively, with 10 bases between them. Germline CDR1 reads MGHRA; CDR2 reads YSYEKL.

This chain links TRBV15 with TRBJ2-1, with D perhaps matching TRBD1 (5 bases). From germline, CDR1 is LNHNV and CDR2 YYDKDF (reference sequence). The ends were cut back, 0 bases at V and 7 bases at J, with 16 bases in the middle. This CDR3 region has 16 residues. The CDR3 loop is CATSRDRSGPGNEQFF. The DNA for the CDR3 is TGTGCCACCAGCAGAGACCGTTCCGGGCCAGGGAATGAGCAGTTCTTC.

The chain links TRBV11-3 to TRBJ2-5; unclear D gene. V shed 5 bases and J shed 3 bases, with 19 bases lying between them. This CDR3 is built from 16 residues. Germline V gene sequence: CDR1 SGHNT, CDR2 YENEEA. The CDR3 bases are TGTGCCAGCAGCCCCTACCCTCCGGGCCGTAAAGAGACCCAGTACTTC. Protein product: CASSPYPPGRKETQYF.

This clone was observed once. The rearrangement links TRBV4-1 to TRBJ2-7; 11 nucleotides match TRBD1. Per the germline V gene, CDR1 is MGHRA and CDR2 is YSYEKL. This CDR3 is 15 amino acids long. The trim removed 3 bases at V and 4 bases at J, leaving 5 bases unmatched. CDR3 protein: CASSQAGQGEYEQYF. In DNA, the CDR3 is TGCGCCAGCAGCCAGGCGGGACAGGGGGAGTACGAGCAGTACTTC.

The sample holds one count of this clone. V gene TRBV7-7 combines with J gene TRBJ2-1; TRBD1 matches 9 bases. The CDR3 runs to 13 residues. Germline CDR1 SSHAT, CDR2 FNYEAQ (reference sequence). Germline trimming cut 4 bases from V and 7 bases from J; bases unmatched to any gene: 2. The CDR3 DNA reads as TGTGCCAGCAGCTCCGGGACAGGGAATGAGCAGTTCTTC. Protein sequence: CASSSGTGNEQFF.

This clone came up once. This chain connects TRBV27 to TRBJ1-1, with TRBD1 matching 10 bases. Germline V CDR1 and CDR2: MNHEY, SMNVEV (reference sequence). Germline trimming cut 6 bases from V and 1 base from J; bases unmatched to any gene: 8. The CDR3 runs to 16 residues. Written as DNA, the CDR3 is TGTGCCAGCAGACCCGGGACAGGGGATGAGAACACTGAAGCTTTCTTT. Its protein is CASRPGTGDENTEAFF.

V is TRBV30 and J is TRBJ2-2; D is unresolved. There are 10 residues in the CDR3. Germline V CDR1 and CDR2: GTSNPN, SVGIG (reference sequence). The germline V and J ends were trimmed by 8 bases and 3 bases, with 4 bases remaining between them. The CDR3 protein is CALDTGELFF. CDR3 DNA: TGTGCCCTAGACACCGGGGAGCTGTTTTTT.

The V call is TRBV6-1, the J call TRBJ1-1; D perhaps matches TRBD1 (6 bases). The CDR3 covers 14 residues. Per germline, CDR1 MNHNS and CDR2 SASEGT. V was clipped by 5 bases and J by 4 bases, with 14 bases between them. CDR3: CASSLGGLGTEAFF. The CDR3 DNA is TGTGCCAGCAGTTTGGGGGGCCTGGGCACTGAAGCTTTCTTT.

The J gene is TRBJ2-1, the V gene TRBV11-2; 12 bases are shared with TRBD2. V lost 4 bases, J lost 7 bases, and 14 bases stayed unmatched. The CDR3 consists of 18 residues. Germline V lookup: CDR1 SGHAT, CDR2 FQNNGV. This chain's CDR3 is CASSSYSITSGGTNEQFF. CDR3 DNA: TGTGCCAGCAGCTCCTACTCCATCACTAGCGGGGGGACAAATGAGCAGTTCTTC.

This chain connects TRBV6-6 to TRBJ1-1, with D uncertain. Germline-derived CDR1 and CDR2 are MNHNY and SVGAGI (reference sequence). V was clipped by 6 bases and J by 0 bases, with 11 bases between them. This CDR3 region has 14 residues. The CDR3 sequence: CASSWARVNTEAFF. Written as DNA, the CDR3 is TGTGCCAGCAGCTGGGCGAGGGTGAACACTGAAGCTTTCTTT.

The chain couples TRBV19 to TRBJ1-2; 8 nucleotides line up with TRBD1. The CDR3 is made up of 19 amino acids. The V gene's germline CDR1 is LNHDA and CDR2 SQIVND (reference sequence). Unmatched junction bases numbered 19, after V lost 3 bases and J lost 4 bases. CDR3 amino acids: CASSIPPPDRDGVGYGYTF. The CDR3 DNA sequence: TGTGCCAGTAGTATCCCTCCTCCGGACAGGGACGGAGTGGGCTATGGCTACACCTTC.

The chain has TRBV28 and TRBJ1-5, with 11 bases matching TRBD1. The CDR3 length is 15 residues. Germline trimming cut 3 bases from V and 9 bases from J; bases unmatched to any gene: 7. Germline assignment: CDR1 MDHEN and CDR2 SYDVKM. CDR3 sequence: CASSFPGTGGLPQHF. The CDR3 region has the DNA TGTGCCAGCAGTTTCCCCGGGACAGGGGGATTGCCCCAGCATTTT.

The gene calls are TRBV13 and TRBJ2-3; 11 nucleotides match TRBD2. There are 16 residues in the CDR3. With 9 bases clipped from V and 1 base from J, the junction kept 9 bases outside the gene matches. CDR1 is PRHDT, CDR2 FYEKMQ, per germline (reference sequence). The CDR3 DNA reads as TGTGCCAGTAGTAGCGGGAGGGCCGCGGGCACAGATACGCAGTATTTT. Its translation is CASSSGRAAGTDTQYF.

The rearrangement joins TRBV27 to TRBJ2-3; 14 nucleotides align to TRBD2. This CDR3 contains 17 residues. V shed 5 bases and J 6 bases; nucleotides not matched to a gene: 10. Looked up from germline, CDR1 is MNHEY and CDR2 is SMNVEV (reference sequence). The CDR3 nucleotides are TGTGCCAGCAGTCCCAGACTAGCGGGAGGGCCGGGGGATACGCAGTATTTT. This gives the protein CASSPRLAGGPGDTQYF.

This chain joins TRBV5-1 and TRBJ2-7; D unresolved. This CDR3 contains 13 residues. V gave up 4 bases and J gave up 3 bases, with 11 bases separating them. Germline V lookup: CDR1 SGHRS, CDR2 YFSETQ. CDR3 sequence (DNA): TGCGCCAGCAGCAACAGTGCGGACTACGAGCAGTACTTC. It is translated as CASSNSADYEQYF.

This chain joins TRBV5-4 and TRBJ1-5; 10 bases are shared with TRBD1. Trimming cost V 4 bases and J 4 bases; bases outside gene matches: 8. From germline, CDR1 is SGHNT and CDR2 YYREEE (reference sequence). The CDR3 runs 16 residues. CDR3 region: CASSPGQGKRNQPQHF. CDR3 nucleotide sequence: TGTGCCAGCAGCCCGGGACAGGGGAAGAGGAATCAGCCCCAGCATTTT.

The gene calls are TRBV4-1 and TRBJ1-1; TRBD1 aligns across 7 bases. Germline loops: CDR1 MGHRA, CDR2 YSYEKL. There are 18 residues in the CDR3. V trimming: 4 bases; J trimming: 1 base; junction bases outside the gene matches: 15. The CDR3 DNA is TGCGCCAGCAGCCCCCTTGTTGGACAGGAGTCCGCGAACACTGAAGCTTTCTTT. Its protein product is CASSPLVGQESANTEAFF.